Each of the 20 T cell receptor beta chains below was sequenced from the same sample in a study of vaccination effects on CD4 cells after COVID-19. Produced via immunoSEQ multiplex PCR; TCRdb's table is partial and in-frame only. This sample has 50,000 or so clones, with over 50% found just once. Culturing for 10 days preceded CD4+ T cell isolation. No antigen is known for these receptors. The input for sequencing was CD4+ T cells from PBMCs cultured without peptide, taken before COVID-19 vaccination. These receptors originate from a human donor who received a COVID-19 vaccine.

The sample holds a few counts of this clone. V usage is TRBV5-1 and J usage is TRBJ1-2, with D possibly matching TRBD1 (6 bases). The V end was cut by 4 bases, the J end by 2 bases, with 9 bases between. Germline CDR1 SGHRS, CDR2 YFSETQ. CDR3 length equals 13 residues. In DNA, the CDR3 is TGCGCCAGCAGCCCCGGACAGAACTATGGCTACACCTTC. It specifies CASSPGQNYGYTF.

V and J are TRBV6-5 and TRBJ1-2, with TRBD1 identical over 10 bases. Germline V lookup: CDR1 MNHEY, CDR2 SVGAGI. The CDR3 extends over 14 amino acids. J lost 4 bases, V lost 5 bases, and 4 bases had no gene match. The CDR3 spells CASSPGTGVYGYTF. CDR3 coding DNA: TGTGCCAGCAGTCCCGGGACAGGGGTCTATGGCTACACCTTC.

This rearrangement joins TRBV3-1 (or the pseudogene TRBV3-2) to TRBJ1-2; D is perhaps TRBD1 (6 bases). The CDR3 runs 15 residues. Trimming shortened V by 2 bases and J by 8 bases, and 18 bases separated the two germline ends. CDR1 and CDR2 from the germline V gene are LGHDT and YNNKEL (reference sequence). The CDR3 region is CASSQLGRGGGGYTF. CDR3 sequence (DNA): TGTGCCAGCAGCCAACTCGGACGGGGAGGGGGAGGCTACACCTTC.

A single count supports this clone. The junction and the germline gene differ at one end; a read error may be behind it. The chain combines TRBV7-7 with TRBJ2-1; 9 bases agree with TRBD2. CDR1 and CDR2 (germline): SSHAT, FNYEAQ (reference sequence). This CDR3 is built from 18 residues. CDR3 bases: TGTGCTAGCAGCTTAGGTCCTAGCGGGGCTCCCTCCTACAATGAGCAGTTCTTC. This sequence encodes CASSLGPSGAPSYNEQFF.

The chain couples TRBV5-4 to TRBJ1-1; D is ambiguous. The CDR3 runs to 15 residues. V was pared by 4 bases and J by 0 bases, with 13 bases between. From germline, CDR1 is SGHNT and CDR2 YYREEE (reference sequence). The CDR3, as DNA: TGTGCCAGCAGCCCTGACCCCGAACTGAACACTGAAGCTTTCTTT. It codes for CASSPDPELNTEAFF.

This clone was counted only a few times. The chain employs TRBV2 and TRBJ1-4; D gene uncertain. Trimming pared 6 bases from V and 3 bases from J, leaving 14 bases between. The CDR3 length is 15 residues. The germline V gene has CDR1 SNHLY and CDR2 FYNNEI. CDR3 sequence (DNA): TGTGCCAGCAGCAAAGATCAGGCGGCTAATGAAAAACTGTTTTTT. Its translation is CASSKDQAANEKLFF.

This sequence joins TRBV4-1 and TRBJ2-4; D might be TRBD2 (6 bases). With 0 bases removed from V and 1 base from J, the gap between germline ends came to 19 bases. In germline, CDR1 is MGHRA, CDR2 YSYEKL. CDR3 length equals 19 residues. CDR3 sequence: CASSQDMTGRWGAKNIQYF. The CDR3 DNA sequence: TGCGCCAGCAGCCAAGATATGACTGGGAGGTGGGGGGCCAAAAACATTCAGTACTTC.

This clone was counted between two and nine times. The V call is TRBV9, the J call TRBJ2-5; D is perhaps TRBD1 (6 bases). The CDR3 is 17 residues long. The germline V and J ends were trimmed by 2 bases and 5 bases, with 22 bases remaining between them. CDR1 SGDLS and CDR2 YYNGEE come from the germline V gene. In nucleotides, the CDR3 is TGTGCCAGCAGCGTCTCTAGGGGGTGGGACAACGGTGAGACCCAGTACTTC. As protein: CASSVSRGWDNGETQYF.

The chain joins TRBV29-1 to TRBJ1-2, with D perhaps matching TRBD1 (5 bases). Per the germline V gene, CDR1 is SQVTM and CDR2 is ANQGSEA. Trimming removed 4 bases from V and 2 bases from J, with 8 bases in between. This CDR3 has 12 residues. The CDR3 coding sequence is TGCAGCGTTGTAGACAGCAACTATGGCTACACCTTC. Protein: CSVVDSNYGYTF.

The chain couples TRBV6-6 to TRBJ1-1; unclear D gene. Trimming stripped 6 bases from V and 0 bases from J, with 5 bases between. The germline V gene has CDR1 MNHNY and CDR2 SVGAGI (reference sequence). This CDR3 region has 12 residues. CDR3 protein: CASSLMNTEAFF. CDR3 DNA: TGTGCCAGCAGCCTTATGAACACTGAAGCTTTCTTT.

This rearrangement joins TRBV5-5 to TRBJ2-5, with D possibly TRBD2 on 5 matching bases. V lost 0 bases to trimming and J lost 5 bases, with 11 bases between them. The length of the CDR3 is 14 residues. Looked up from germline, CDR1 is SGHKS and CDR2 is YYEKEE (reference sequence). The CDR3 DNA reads TGTGCCAGCAGCTTGGCCGGGGTGGTGGAGACCCAGTACTTC. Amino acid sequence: CASSLAGVVETQYF.

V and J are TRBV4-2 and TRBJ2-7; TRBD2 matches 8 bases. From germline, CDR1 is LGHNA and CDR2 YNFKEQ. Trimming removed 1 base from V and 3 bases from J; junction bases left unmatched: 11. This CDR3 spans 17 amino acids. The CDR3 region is CASSQVVTSGTVYEQYF. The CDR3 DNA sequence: TGTGCCAGCAGCCAAGTTGTCACTAGCGGAACGGTCTACGAGCAGTACTTC.

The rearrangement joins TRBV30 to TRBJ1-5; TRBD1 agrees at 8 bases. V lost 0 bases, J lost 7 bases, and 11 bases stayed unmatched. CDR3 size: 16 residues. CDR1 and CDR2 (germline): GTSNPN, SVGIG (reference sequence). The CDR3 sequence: CAWSVYRQGAEQPQHF. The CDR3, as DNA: TGTGCCTGGAGTGTATACCGGCAGGGGGCGGAACAGCCCCAGCATTTT.

CDR3 nucleotides: TGTGCCAGCAGCTTTTACGGATCTGAAGCTTTCTTT. It specifies CASSFYGSEAFF. The chain couples TRBV5-5 to TRBJ1-1; no firm D call. The germline CDR1 and CDR2 sequences are SGHKS and YYEKEE (reference sequence). V was pared by 2 bases and J by 6 bases, with 8 bases between. There are 12 residues in the CDR3.

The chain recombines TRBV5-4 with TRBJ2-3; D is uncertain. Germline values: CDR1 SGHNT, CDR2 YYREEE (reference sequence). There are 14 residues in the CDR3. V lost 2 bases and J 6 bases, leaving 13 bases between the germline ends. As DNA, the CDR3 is TGTGCCAGCAGCTTTCTTGAATCCTACGATACGCAGTATTTT. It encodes CASSFLESYDTQYF.

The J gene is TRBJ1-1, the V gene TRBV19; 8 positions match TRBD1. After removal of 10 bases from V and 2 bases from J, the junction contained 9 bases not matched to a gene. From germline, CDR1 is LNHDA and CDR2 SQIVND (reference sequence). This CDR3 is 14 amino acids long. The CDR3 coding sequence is TGTGCCACAAGCAACGGACAGGGCAACACTGAAGCTTTCTTT. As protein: CATSNGQGNTEAFF. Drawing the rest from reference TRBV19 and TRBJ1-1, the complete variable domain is DGGITQSPKYLFRKEGQNVTLSCEQNLNHDAMYWYRQDPGQGLRLIYYSQIVNDFQKGDIAEGYSVSREKKESFPLTVTSAQKNPTAFYLCATSNGQGNTEAFFGQGTRLTVV.

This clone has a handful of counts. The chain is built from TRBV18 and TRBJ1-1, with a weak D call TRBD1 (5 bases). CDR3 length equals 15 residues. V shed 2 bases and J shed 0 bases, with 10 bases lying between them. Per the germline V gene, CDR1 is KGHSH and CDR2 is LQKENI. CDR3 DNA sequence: TGTGCCAGCTCACCAAGGGGACCACTGAACACTGAAGCTTTCTTT. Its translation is CASSPRGPLNTEAFF.

The DNA for the CDR3 is TGTGCCAGCAGCTTAGTGGCTGGGGGGAAGGGGGCCAACGTCCTGACTTTC. This sequence encodes CASSLVAGGKGANVLTF. The V gene is TRBV7-2, the J gene TRBJ2-6; D is perhaps TRBD2 (6 bases). V lost 1 base and J lost 4, with 14 bases in between. CDR1 is SGHTA and CDR2 is FQGNSA in the germline V gene. The CDR3 extends over 17 amino acids.

The chain's CDR3 is CASSFGEGTEAFF. The CDR3 DNA reads TGTGCCAGCAGTTTCGGGGAGGGCACTGAAGCTTTCTTT. This rearrangement joins TRBV12-3 or TRBV12-4 to TRBJ1-1, with D hard to call. The CDR3 length is 13 residues. The V end lost 3 bases, the J end lost 4 bases, and 9 bases lay between the germline ends.

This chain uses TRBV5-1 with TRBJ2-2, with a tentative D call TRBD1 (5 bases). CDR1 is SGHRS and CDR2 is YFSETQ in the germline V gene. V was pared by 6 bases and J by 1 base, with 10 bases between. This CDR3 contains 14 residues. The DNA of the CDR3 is TGCGCCAGCAAGCCTACAGGGAACACCGGGGAGCTGTTTTTT. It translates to CASKPTGNTGELFF.